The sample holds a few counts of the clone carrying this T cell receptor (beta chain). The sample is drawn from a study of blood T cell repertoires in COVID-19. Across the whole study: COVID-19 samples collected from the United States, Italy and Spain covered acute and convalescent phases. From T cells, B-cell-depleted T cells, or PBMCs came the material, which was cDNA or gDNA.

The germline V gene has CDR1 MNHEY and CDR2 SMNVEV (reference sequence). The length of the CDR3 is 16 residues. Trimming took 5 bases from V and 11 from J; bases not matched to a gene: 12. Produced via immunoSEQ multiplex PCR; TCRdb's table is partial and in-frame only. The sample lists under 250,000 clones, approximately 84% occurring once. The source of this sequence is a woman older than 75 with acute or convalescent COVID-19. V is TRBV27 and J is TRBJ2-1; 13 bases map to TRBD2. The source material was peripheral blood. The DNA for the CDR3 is TGTGCCAGCAGTCCCCGACTAGCGGGGGGCGGGGGGAAGCAGTTCTTC. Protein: CASSPRLAGGGGKQFF.